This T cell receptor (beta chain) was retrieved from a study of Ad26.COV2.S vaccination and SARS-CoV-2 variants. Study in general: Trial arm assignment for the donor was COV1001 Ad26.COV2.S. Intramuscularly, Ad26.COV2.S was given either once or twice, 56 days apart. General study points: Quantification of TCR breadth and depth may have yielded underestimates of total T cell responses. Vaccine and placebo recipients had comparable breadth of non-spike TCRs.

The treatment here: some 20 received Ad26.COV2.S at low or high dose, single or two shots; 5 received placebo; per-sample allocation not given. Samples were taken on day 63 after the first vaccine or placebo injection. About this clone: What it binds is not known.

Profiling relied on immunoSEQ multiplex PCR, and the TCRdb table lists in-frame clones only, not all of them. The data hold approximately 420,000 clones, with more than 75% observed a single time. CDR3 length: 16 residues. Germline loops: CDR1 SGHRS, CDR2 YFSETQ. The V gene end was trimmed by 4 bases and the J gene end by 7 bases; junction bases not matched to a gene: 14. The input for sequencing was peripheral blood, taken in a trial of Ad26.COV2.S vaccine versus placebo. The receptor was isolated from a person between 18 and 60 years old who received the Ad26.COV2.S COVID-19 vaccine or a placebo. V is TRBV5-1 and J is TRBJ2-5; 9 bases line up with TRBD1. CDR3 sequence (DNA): TGCGCCAGCAGCCAGGGACAGGGCGTGCCCGAAGGGACCCAGTACTTC. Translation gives CASSQGQGVPEGTQYF.